A single sample gave rise to the 16 T cell receptor beta chains below, sequenced in a study of response to subunit inactivated influenza vaccine. Using its own MiXCR run on the RT-PCR reads, TCRdb lists one record per CDR3 protein. The data contain over 800,000 distinct CDR3 sequences, approximately 21% of them singletons. Sample: PBMCs from blood, taken more than 4 days after vaccination. These receptors were collected from a man aged 50-60 years who received an inactivated influenza vaccine.

The chain is built from TRBV11-2 and TRBJ2-7, with D hard to call. V dropped 3 bases and J dropped 6 bases, with 12 bases sitting between them. The germline V gene has CDR1 SGHAT and CDR2 FQNNGV. This CDR3 region has 13 residues. CDR3 DNA: TGTGCCAGCAGCTTTGGGTTCGCAGGCGAGCAGTACTTC. Translation gives CASSFGFAGEQYF.

This clonotype was detected only a few times. This chain links TRBV12-3 or TRBV12-4 with TRBJ2-7; possibly TRBD2 for D (6 bases). The CDR3 has 11 residues. Between the trimmed V and J ends, which lost 8 bases and 2 bases, there was a span of 7 bases. The CDR3 here is CASGGTYEQYF. The CDR3 region has the DNA TGTGCCAGCGGCGGGACCTACGAGCAGTACTTC.

The chain carries TRBV5-6 and TRBJ2-7; TRBD1 matches 7 bases. V dropped 4 bases and J dropped 3; count of bases not matched to a gene: 7. Germline loops: CDR1 SGHDT, CDR2 YYEEEE. The CDR3 extends over 14 amino acids. CDR3 in DNA: TGTGCCAGCAGCCAGACAGGGACGCTCTACGAGCAGTACTTC. The encoded protein is CASSQTGTLYEQYF.

The table lists this clonotype with a few counts. The chain links TRBV5-1 to TRBJ2-1, with TRBD2 matching over 14 bases. In germline, CDR1 is SGHRS, CDR2 YFSETQ. Unmatched junction bases numbered 2, after V lost 3 bases and J lost 6 bases. This CDR3 has 15 amino acids. CDR3 coding DNA: TGCGCCAGCAGCTCGACTAGCGGGAGGGCCAATGAGCAGTTCTTC. Its translation is CASSSTSGRANEQFF.

This sequence joins TRBV7-2 and TRBJ2-7; TRBD1 matches at 9 bases. Germline CDR1 and CDR2: SGHTA and FQGNSA. V trimming: 4 bases; J trimming: 3 bases; junction bases outside the gene matches: 10. The CDR3 is 16 residues long. The CDR3: CASSSPGTGNNYEQYF. In nucleotides, the CDR3 is TGTGCCAGCAGCTCACCCGGGACAGGGAATAACTACGAGCAGTACTTC.

As DNA, the CDR3 is TGTGCCAGCAGTTACTCGGTCAGGGGGAATACGCAGTATTTT. Protein: CASSYSVRGNTQYF. The rearrangement joins TRBV6-2 or TRBV6-3 to TRBJ2-3, with TRBD1 matching 7 bases. CDR1 MNHEY and CDR2 SVGEGT come from the germline V gene. This CDR3 contains 14 residues. V lost 0 bases and J lost 7; bases outside the gene matches: 4.

This clonotype was seen more than once but under ten times. Written as DNA, the CDR3 is TGTGCCAGCAGGTACACCGAGAGCAATGAGCAGTTCTTC. This codes for CASRYTESNEQFF. The genes are TRBV28 and TRBJ2-1; D remains unclear. Looked up from germline, CDR1 is MDHEN and CDR2 is SYDVKM. Trimming removed 6 bases from V and 6 bases from J, with 12 bases in between. The CDR3 length is 13 residues.

The chain combines TRBV30 with TRBJ2-7; D is unresolved. This CDR3 region has 16 residues. Trimming removed 2 bases from V and 0 bases from J, with 17 bases in between. Per germline, CDR1 GTSNPN and CDR2 SVGIG (reference sequence). CDR3 protein: CAWSPLYPRSSYEQYF. The CDR3 DNA is TGTGCCTGGAGTCCCCTTTACCCTAGGAGCTCCTACGAGCAGTACTTC.

This sequence joins TRBV24-1 and TRBJ2-1; the D is unclear. Germline V gene lookup returns CDR1 KGHDR and CDR2 SFDVKD. Trimming pared 1 base from V and 5 bases from J, leaving 8 bases between. The CDR3 spans 14 residues. The CDR3 region is CATSDFPINNEQFF. The DNA of the CDR3 is TGTGCCACCAGTGATTTCCCAATTAACAATGAGCAGTTCTTC.

The genes are TRBV12-3 or TRBV12-4 and TRBJ2-7; 10 bases are a match to TRBD2. The V segment lost 6 bases and the J segment 5 bases; nucleotides outside the gene matches: 10. The CDR3 spans 15 residues. The CDR3 DNA is TGTGCCAGCAGACCCGACGGGACTAGCGCCCACGAGCAGTACTTC. Its translation is CASRPDGTSAHEQYF.

The rearrangement joins TRBV7-8 to TRBJ2-6; 8 bases are a match to TRBD1. The CDR3 extends over 19 amino acids. The ends lost 1 base at V and 1 base at J; junction bases unmatched: 9. Germline V gives CDR1 SGHVS, CDR2 FQNEAQ. CDR3 region: CASSLVGTGGWSGANVLTF. CDR3 nucleotides: TGTGCCAGCAGCTTAGTTGGTACAGGGGGGTGGTCTGGGGCCAACGTCCTGACTTTC. Supplemented by reference TRBV7-8 and TRBJ2-6, the full variable domain reads GAGVSQSPRYKVAKRGQDVALRCDPISGHVSLFWYQQALGQGPEFLTYFQNEAQLDKSGLPSDRFFAERPEGSVSTLKIQRTQQEDSAVYLCASSLVGTGGWSGANVLTFGAGSRLTVL.

V and J are TRBV3-1 and TRBJ2-5; a possible D gene is TRBD2 (6 bases). Trimming left V 1 base short and J 7 bases short, with 13 bases between. CDR1 and CDR2 (germline): LGHDT, YNNKEL (reference sequence). This CDR3 contains 14 residues. Here the CDR3 reads CASSQVAGRTTQYF. The DNA for the CDR3 is TGTGCCAGCAGCCAAGTGGCGGGACGCACGACCCAGTACTTC.

This clonotype has more than one count but fewer than ten. The genes are TRBV12-3 or TRBV12-4 and TRBJ2-1; 11 bases map to TRBD2. This CDR3 region has 16 residues. Trimming at V came to 6 bases and at J to 9 bases, leaving 13 bases not matched to a gene. The CDR3 nucleotides read TGTGCCAGCAGCAAGCTTAGCGGGGGGGCCGGGGGTGAGCAGTTCTTC. Protein product: CASSKLSGGAGGEQFF.

This clonotype was counted at least ten times. CDR3 protein: CASSQDDVSSYNEQFF. The CDR3 coding sequence is TGCGCCAGCAGCCAAGATGACGTTAGCTCCTACAATGAGCAGTTCTTC. V is TRBV4-3 and J is TRBJ2-1, with D unresolved. From germline, CDR1 is LGHNA and CDR2 YSLEER. This CDR3 is built from 16 residues. V was clipped by 0 bases and J by 0 bases, with 9 bases between them.

V and J are TRBV6-5 and TRBJ2-4; D remains unclear. The CDR3 loop spans 17 amino acids. Germline CDR1 and CDR2: MNHEY and SVGAGI. V was shortened by 4 bases and J by 0 bases, with 16 bases between the two germline ends. The CDR3 region is CASSCPSLSLAKNIQYF. CDR3 bases: TGTGCCAGCAGTTGCCCCTCTTTAAGTTTAGCCAAAAACATTCAGTACTTC.

This clonotype was detected only a few times. The chain combines TRBV25-1 with TRBJ2-1, with 9 bases matching TRBD1. The V and J ends lost 7 bases and 4 bases, in that order; junction bases with no gene match: 5. The CDR3 is made up of 14 amino acids. The germline V gene has CDR1 MGHDK and CDR2 SYGVNS. This CDR3 reads CASMGQGFYNEQFF. Here the CDR3 DNA reads TGTGCCAGCATGGGACAGGGATTTTACAATGAGCAGTTCTTC. The full variable domain, its missing parts supplied by reference TRBV25-1 and TRBJ2-1, is EADIYQTPRYLVIGTGKKITLECSQTMGHDKMYWYQQDPGMELHLIHYSYGVNSTEKGDLSSESTVSRIRTEHFPLTLESARPSHTSQYLCASMGQGFYNEQFFGPGTRLTVL.